This T cell receptor beta chain was profiled in a study of blood T cell repertoires in COVID-19. As for the study in general: Donors in the United States, Italy and Spain gave samples during acute or convalescent COVID-19. PBMCs, B-cell-depleted T cells, or T cells provided the cDNA or gDNA that made up the material.

Authors' analysis steps: Reference gene primers were amplified, and this amplification served to estimate nucleated cell counts. Libraries were prepared by immunoSEQ multiplex PCR; TCRdb keeps only in-frame clonotypes and omits some of them. V, J and clone size are those of that table, while D and trimming were read from the DNA. The data show some 21,000 clones, with approximately 95% seen just once and approximately 4% held by the top ten. Per the germline V gene, CDR1 is ENHRY and CDR2 is SYGVKD. V shed 7 bases, J shed 1 base, and the junction held 2 bases outside the gene matches. The CDR3 extends over 14 amino acids.

This TCR came from a woman aged 45-59 years with active COVID-19. The chain joins TRBV10-3 to TRBJ2-3; TRBD1 aligns across 10 bases. Sequencing was performed on peripheral blood. CDR3 sequence: CAIKDRGGTDTQYF. CDR3 bases: TGTGCCATCAAGGACAGGGGGGGCACAGATACGCAGTATTTT.